This T cell receptor (beta chain) appears in the sequencing data of a study of T cells after yellow fever vaccination. Study-level findings and limits: Booster sampling recovered most clones from primary vaccination (around 97% CD4, approximately 88% CD8). Of the clonotypes, a small share occurred in both CD4 and CD8 compartments. The bulk population could contribute abundant contaminating clonotypes to FACS-sorted repertoires.

Via MiXCR, TCRdb re-called the 5' RACE reads, giving one row per CDR3 protein. This table holds about 260,000 distinct CDR3 sequences, over 10% found once. CDR3 length: 13 residues. Germline assignment: CDR1 MNHNY and CDR2 SVGAGI (reference sequence). This clonotype has just a few counts. Its specificity is not known. The TCR originated in a young man who received the YFV17D yellow fever vaccine. The chain carries TRBV6-6 and TRBJ1-6; unclear D gene. The sequenced sample was CD4+ T cells sorted from PBMCs, obtained 45 days after the yellow fever booster vaccination. CDR3 sequence (DNA): TGTGCTGCCGTGGGATCCTATAATTCACCCCTCCACTTT. Protein: CAAVGSYNSPLHF.